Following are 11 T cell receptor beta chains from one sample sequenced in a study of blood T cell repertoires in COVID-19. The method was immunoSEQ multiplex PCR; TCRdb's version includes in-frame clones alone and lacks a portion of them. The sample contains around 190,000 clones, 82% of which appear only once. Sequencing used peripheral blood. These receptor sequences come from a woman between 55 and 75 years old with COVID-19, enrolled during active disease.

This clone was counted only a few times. This chain's CDR3 is CASRRSGLETQYF. As DNA, the CDR3 is TGTGCCAGCAGACGGTCGGGTCTAGAGACCCAGTACTTC. This chain connects TRBV28 to TRBJ2-5; D remains ambiguous. CDR1 and CDR2 (germline): MDHEN, SYDVKM. The V gene lost 6 bases and the J gene lost 4 bases, with 12 bases spanning the gap. The CDR3 totals 13 residues.

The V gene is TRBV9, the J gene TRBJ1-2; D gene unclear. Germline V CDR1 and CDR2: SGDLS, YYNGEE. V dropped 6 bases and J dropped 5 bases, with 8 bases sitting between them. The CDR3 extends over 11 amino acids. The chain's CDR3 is CASTGQYGYTF. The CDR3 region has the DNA TGTGCCAGCACAGGCCAATATGGCTACACCTTC.

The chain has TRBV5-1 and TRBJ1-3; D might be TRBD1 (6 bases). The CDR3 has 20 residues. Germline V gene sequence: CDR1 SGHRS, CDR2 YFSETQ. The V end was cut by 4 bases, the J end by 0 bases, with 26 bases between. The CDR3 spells CASSPVHRSGEFFSGNTIYF. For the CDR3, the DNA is TGCGCCAGCAGCCCCGTTCATAGGTCAGGGGAGTTTTTCTCTGGAAACACCATATATTTT.

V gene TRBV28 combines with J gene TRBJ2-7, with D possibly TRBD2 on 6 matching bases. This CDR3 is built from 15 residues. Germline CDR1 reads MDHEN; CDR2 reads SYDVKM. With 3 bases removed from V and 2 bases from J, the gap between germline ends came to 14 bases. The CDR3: CASSFFPTRTYEQYF. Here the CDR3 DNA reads TGTGCCAGCAGTTTCTTTCCGACTAGAACCTACGAGCAGTACTTC.

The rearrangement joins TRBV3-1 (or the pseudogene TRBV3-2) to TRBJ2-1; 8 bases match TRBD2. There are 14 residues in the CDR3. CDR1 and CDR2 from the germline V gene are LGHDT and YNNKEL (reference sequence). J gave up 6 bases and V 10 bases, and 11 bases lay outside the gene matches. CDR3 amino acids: CATTSLGGGNEQFF. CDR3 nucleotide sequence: TGTGCCACCACGAGTCTCGGGGGGGGCAATGAGCAGTTCTTC.

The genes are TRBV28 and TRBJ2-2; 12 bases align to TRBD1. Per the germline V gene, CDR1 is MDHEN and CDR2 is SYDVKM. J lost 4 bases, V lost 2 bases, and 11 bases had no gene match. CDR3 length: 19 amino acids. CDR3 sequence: CASSLTLDGTGGGTGELFF. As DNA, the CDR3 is TGTGCCAGCAGTTTAACCCTCGATGGGACAGGGGGCGGCACCGGGGAGCTGTTTTTT.

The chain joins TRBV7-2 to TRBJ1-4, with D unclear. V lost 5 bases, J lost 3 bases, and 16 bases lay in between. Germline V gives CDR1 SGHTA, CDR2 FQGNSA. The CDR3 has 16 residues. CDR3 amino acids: CASSPEGRMANEKLFF. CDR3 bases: TGTGCCAGCAGCCCCGAAGGGAGGATGGCTAATGAAAAACTGTTTTTT.

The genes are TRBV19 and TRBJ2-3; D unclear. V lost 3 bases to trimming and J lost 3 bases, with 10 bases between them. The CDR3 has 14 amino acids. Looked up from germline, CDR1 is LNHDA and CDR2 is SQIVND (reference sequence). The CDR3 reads CASSMRSRTDTQYF. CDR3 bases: TGTGCCAGTAGTATGAGGTCGAGGACAGATACGCAGTATTTT.

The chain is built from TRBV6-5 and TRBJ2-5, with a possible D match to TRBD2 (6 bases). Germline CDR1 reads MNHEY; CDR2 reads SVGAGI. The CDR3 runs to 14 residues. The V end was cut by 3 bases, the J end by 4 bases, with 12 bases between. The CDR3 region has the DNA TGTGCCAGCAGTTATCTGGGAGGCCGAGAGACCCAGTACTTC. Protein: CASSYLGGRETQYF.

The CDR3 DNA reads as TGTGCCAGCAGTCCTGACAATGAGCAGTTCTTC. This encodes CASSPDNEQFF. V and J are TRBV12-3 or TRBV12-4 and TRBJ2-1; the D is unclear. The CDR3 has 11 residues. Deletions cut 5 bases from V and 5 bases from J, with 4 bases between.

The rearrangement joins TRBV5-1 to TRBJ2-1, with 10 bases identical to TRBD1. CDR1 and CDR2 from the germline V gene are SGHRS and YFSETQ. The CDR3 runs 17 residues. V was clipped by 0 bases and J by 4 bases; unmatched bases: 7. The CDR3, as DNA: TGCGCCAGCAGCTTGGGACCGGGACAGGGGTTTTACAATGAGCAGTTCTTC. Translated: CASSLGPGQGFYNEQFF.